These 6 T cell receptor beta chains were sequenced from one sample in a study of shared T cell receptors in the human thymus. TCRdb keeps only in-frame clones here, not all; method: immunoSEQ multiplex PCR. The repertoire has roughly 710,000 clones, roughly 88% of them found once; the top ten carry more than 0.01%. The same sample was also used in a study of human thymus T cells.

Sample: thymocytes. These receptors originate from a girl less than two years old with a congenital heart defect.

This rearrangement joins TRBV6-6 to TRBJ1-2; 8 bases map to TRBD1. V shed 7 bases and J 6 bases; nucleotides not matched to a gene: 13. The V gene's germline CDR1 is MNHNY and CDR2 SVGAGI (reference sequence). The CDR3 has 15 residues. In DNA form, the CDR3 reads TGTGCCAGCAAAAAACAGACAGGGGCGGGAGATGGCTACACCTTC. Its protein is CASKKQTGAGDGYTF.

The chain carries TRBV6-5 and TRBJ1-1; the D is unclear. The CDR3 extends over 11 amino acids. Germline loops: CDR1 MNHEY, CDR2 SVGAGI. V dropped 5 bases and J dropped 10 bases, with 11 bases sitting between them. The CDR3 DNA sequence: TGTGCCAGCAGTGAAGCGCTGCGAGCTTTCTTT. Translating gives CASSEALRAFF.

The gene calls are TRBV4-1 and TRBJ1-1; D call uncertain. The length of the CDR3 is 16 residues. Germline V gene data show CDR1 as MGHRA and CDR2 as YSYEKL. V was clipped by 3 bases and J by 4 bases, with 18 bases between them. The CDR3 nucleotides read TGCGCCAGCAGCCACCGACTGAAGATCGCGACCACTGAAGCTTTCTTT. This gives the protein CASSHRLKIATTEAFF.

DNA for the CDR3: TGTGCCAGCAGTGTGAGGCTCGGACAGGGGGCTTCGGGCACTGAAGCTTTCTTT. It is translated as CASSVRLGQGASGTEAFF. This sequence joins TRBV6-1 and TRBJ1-1; 11 bases fit TRBD1. The germline CDR1 and CDR2 sequences are MNHNS and SASEGT. The J segment lost 4 bases and the V segment lost 4 bases, leaving 14 bases of the junction unmatched. This CDR3 spans 18 amino acids.

This sequence joins TRBV12-5 and TRBJ1-3; D is unresolved. Trimming left V 7 bases short and J 4 bases short, with 14 bases between. The CDR3 consists of 14 residues. CDR1 is LGHNT, CDR2 FRNRAP, per germline. CDR3 loop: CASAFDRVGNTIYF. The CDR3 nucleotides read TGTGCTAGTGCCTTCGACCGGGTCGGAAACACCATATATTTT.

The chain carries TRBV14 and TRBJ2-3; tentative D call: TRBD2 (5 bases). Germline V gives CDR1 SGHDN, CDR2 FVKESK. The CDR3 loop spans 14 amino acids. V was shortened by 0 bases and J by 2 bases, with 6 bases between the two germline ends. CDR3 region: CASSQDLATDTQYF. The CDR3 coding sequence is TGTGCCAGCAGCCAAGACCTAGCCACAGATACGCAGTATTTT.